This T cell receptor (beta chain) was sequenced in a study of blood T cells in healthy people across ages. Per the germline V gene, CDR1 is LGHNA and CDR2 is YNFKEQ. V was shortened by 2 bases and J by 5 bases, with 21 bases between the two germline ends. The CDR3 extends over 17 amino acids. Many counts were recorded for this clonotype. The antigen is unknown. The second PCR ran about 6 to 12 cycles with a sample-barcoded 5' primer and J-beta primers. With 12 random nucleotides, a template-switch adaptor tagged each individual cDNA molecule. TCRdb used MiXCR to reprocess the 5' RACE reads, holding one entry per CDR3 protein. The table includes hundreds of thousands of distinct CDR3 sequences, roughly 31% detected once. Study-level points and caveats: Observed TCR beta diversity per million T cells went down as age went up. This fall followed a roughly linear course with age. Naive CD4+ cells and diversity were both higher in long-lived donors than in aged donors.

Healthy individuals of Caucasian origin from Russia, aged 6 to 90, served as donors. Sequenced: blood. The source is a woman of 80 years or more in good health. The gene calls are TRBV4-2 and TRBJ2-5; D possibly corresponds to TRBD2 (6 bases). DNA of the CDR3: TGTGCCAGCAGCCAAAACCCGGCTAAGGGCGGGGCGGAGACCCAGTACTTC. Protein product: CASSQNPAKGGAETQYF.